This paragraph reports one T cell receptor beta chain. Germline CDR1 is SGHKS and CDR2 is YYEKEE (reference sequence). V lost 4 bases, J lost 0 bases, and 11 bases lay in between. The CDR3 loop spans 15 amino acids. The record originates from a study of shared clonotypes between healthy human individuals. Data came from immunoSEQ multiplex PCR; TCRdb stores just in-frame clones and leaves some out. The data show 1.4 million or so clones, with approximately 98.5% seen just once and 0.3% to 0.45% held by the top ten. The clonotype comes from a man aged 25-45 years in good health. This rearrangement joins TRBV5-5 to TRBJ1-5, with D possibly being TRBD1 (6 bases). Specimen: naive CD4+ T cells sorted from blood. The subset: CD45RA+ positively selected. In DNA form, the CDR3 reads TGTGCCAGCAGCGACGACAGGTATAGCAATCAGCCCCAGCATTTT. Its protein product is CASSDDRYSNQPQHF.